The T cell receptor beta chain under discussion was sequenced for a study of shared clonotypes between healthy human individuals. In the study overall: With ages of 18 to 49, the donors were a couple of women and a few men. Findings and caveats of the study: Naive subsets typically showed greater estimated richness than memory subsets.

This CDR3 contains 16 residues. V was pared by 3 bases and J by 0 bases, with 13 bases between. The germline CDR1 and CDR2 sequences are MNHEY and SMNVEV (reference sequence). On this clone: As yet, its antigen is unknown.

CD45RO-negative cells were positively selected for CCR7, leaving out terminally differentiated effector memory CD45RA+ cells. The authors split each subset's genomic DNA evenly across several immunoSEQ plates. Data came from immunoSEQ multiplex PCR; TCRdb stores just in-frame clones and leaves some out. The sample lists approximately 650,000 clones, roughly 95% seen once, with less than 0.13% in the top ten. The sequence came from a woman in her 30s in good health. The V call is TRBV27, the J call TRBJ2-3; D is uncertain. Sequenced material: naive CD8+ T cells sorted from blood. CDR3 protein: CASSFFGNPSTDTQYF. The DNA of the CDR3 is TGTGCCAGCAGTTTTTTTGGGAACCCTAGCACAGATACGCAGTATTTT.